These 31 T cell receptor beta chains originate from one sample sequenced in a study of identical twins. TCRdb passed the 5' RACE reads through MiXCR, listing each CDR3 protein once. The sample consists of roughly 1.6 million distinct CDR3 sequences, about 30% of them appearing once. The sample taken for sequencing was cord blood. These receptors originate from a newborn girl in good health.

This chain links TRBV20-1 with TRBJ2-4; 8 nucleotides match TRBD2. The CDR3 consists of 14 residues. V lost 5 bases, J lost 0 bases, and 3 bases stayed unmatched. CDR1 is DFQATT, CDR2 SNEGSKA, per germline (reference sequence). The CDR3 sequence is CSAPLAAAKNIQYF. In DNA form, the CDR3 reads TGCAGTGCTCCACTAGCGGCAGCCAAAAACATTCAGTACTTC.

V and J are TRBV15 and TRBJ2-5; 11 bases map to TRBD2. This CDR3 is 15 amino acids long. V lost 6 bases and J lost 11; bases outside the gene matches: 14. Germline V gene lookup returns CDR1 LNHNV and CDR2 YYDKDF (reference sequence). CDR3 sequence (DNA): TGTGCCACCAGGGGAACTAGCGGGAGTAGGGATGAGCAGTACTTC. This sequence encodes CATRGTSGSRDEQYF.

The chain has TRBV5-1 and TRBJ2-2; tentative D call: TRBD2 (6 bases). Germline CDR1 is SGHRS and CDR2 is YFSETQ. The V and J ends lost 1 base and 4 bases respectively, with 11 bases between them. This CDR3 has 15 amino acids. DNA for the CDR3: TGCGCCAGCAGCTTGCGTCCCGGGGGCACCGGGGAGCTGTTTTTT. Residues: CASSLRPGGTGELFF.

V and J are TRBV29-1 and TRBJ1-2, with unresolved D. This CDR3 contains 13 residues. Germline values: CDR1 SQVTM, CDR2 ANQGSEA. V lost 4 bases, J lost 0 bases, and 9 bases lay in between. Here the CDR3 DNA reads TGCAGCGTTGGCCTCCCAGCTAACTATGGCTACACCTTC. This sequence encodes CSVGLPANYGYTF.

The chain is built from TRBV5-5 and TRBJ2-3; a weak D match, TRBD2 (6 bases). V was clipped by 5 bases and J by 0 bases, with 19 bases between them. This CDR3 contains 17 residues. CDR1 SGHKS and CDR2 YYEKEE come from the germline V gene (reference sequence). The CDR3 DNA reads TGTGCCAGCAGGTGGTTCGGGGAGGCCACTAGCACAGATACGCAGTATTTT. It specifies CASRWFGEATSTDTQYF.

This clonotype has more than one count but fewer than ten. The chain is built from TRBV28 and TRBJ1-6; D remains unclear. Trimming took 4 bases from V and 8 from J, leaving 15 bases between them. The CDR3 loop spans 15 amino acids. Looked up from germline, CDR1 is MDHEN and CDR2 is SYDVKM. For the CDR3, the DNA is TGTGCCAGCAGTTCCGGAGATTACAGAGATTCACCCCTCCACTTT. Translation gives CASSSGDYRDSPLHF.

This clonotype was detected a few times. This chain connects TRBV5-1 to TRBJ1-1; D gene unclear. The CDR3 length is 18 residues. The germline CDR1 and CDR2 sequences are SGHRS and YFSETQ. The germline V and J ends were trimmed by 1 base and 0 bases, with 19 bases remaining between them. The CDR3 coding sequence is TGCGCCAGCAGCTTGTGGGTCGGGCGGTCAGACATGAACACTGAAGCTTTCTTT. Its protein product is CASSLWVGRSDMNTEAFF.

This clonotype appeared a single time. This chain joins TRBV6-1 and TRBJ2-5; 7 bases fit TRBD2. This CDR3 spans 11 amino acids. V was pared by 7 bases and J by 13 bases, with 9 bases of the junction left unmatched. Germline CDR1 reads MNHNS; CDR2 reads SASEGT. The CDR3: CASNEGGPGYF. The CDR3 DNA reads TGTGCCAGCAACGAGGGAGGGCCGGGGTACTTC.

The V and J genes are TRBV27 and TRBJ1-1, with a weak D call TRBD1 (6 bases). Trimming removed 6 bases from V and 8 bases from J, with 19 bases in between. Germline CDR1 reads MNHEY; CDR2 reads SMNVEV (reference sequence). This CDR3 is built from 14 residues. The CDR3 coding sequence is TGTGCCAGCAGGACTACGACAGGCTGGGCCGAAGCTTTCTTT. This encodes CASRTTTGWAEAFF.

In this sample, this clonotype turned up a few times. The chain has TRBV28 and TRBJ2-7; TRBD1 matches 8 bases. Germline V CDR1 and CDR2: MDHEN, SYDVKM. The CDR3 contains 13 residues. V dropped 6 bases and J dropped 2; count of bases not matched to a gene: 3. This CDR3 is CASRDREPYEQYF. DNA of the CDR3: TGTGCCAGCAGGGACAGGGAACCCTACGAGCAGTACTTC.

In this sample, this clonotype turned up once. This chain links TRBV6-2 or TRBV6-3 with TRBJ2-2; 9 nucleotides align to TRBD1. Germline loops: CDR1 MNHEY, CDR2 SVGEGT. The junction had 3 bases not matched to a gene; V was cut back by 6 bases and J by 1 base. This CDR3 spans 15 amino acids. The CDR3 region has the DNA TGTGCCAGCAGGTGGGGACAGGGGAACACCGGGGAGCTGTTTTTT. Translating it yields CASRWGQGNTGELFF.

This clonotype was observed a few times. Sequence at one end of the junction differs from germline and may be a read error. The chain combines TRBV20-1 with TRBJ2-3; 12 bases fit TRBD2. Germline CDR1 and CDR2: DFQATT and SNEGSKA (reference sequence). The CDR3 spans 14 residues. CDR3 nucleotides: TGCAGTGCGGCACTAGCGGGAGGCACAGATACGCCGTATTTT. Its translation: CSAALAGGTDTPYF.

This clonotype was detected only a few times. The CDR3 sequence: CASSLNSYRATSGRGNEQFF. In nucleotides, the CDR3 is TGTGCCAGCAGCCTCAACTCCTATAGGGCCACTAGCGGGAGGGGTAATGAGCAGTTCTTC. The chain uses TRBV7-2 and TRBJ2-1; 13 nucleotides align to TRBD2. Trimming took 5 bases from V and 7 from J; bases not matched to a gene: 20. The germline V gene has CDR1 SGHTA and CDR2 FQGNSA. The CDR3 contains 20 residues.

Comments on this clonotype: A much larger clonotype is one base distant, so this may be a read error. The chain uses TRBV11-2 and TRBJ2-1, with 10 bases aligning to TRBD2. The J call could be wrong; TRBJ2-7 is a better fit for the DNA end. Per germline, CDR1 SGHAT and CDR2 FQNNGV. This CDR3 has 15 amino acids. The CDR3 nucleotides are TGTGCCAGCAGCTCCCAAGCGGGAGGGAGGAATGAGCAGTACTTC. Amino acids: CASSSQAGGRNEQYF.

The table lists this clonotype with a count of one. This chain links TRBV5-5 with TRBJ1-2, with D possibly TRBD1 on 6 matching bases. The CDR3 has 15 amino acids. From germline, CDR1 is SGHKS and CDR2 YYEKEE (reference sequence). V gave up 3 bases and J gave up 1 base, with 13 bases separating them. CDR3 residues: CASSSQGRGNYGYTF. The CDR3 coding sequence is TGTGCCAGCAGCTCGCAGGGGCGGGGTAACTATGGCTACACCTTC. Full variable domain (rest looked up from reference TRBV5-5 and TRBJ1-2): DAGVTQSPTHLIKTRGQQVTLRCSPISGHKSVSWYQQVLGQGPQFIFQYYEKEERGRGNFPDRFSARQFPNYSSELNVNALLLGDSALYLCASSSQGRGNYGYTFGSGTRLTVV.

The rearrangement uses TRBV5-1 and TRBJ1-6; 9 bases are shared with TRBD1. CDR1 and CDR2 from the germline V gene are SGHRS and YFSETQ. CDR3 length equals 14 residues. Losses at the gene ends were 4 bases for V and 9 bases for J; bases not matched to a gene: 5. DNA for the CDR3: TGCGCCAGCAGCATAGGACAGGGGAGTTCACCCCTCCACTTT. Translated, it gives CASSIGQGSSPLHF.

The sample holds many counts of this clonotype. The chain combines TRBV20-1 with TRBJ2-1; no definite D call. Trimming took 0 bases from V and 0 from J, leaving 12 bases between them. CDR1 DFQATT and CDR2 SNEGSKA come from the germline V gene (reference sequence). This CDR3 region has 16 residues. CDR3 sequence (DNA): TGCAGTGCTAGAGATGTCAGTGCGCCCTCCTACAATGAGCAGTTCTTC. Protein: CSARDVSAPSYNEQFF.

The chain combines TRBV7-2 with TRBJ2-1; 7 bases are a match to TRBD2. CDR3 size: 16 residues. Germline V lookup: CDR1 SGHTA, CDR2 FQGNSA. The V segment lost 2 bases and the J segment 4 bases; nucleotides outside the gene matches: 8. The CDR3 DNA sequence: TGTGCCAGCAGCTTACTGGCTAGCGGTCGGTACAATGAGCAGTTCTTC. Translated, it gives CASSLLASGRYNEQFF.

This clonotype was seen more than once but under ten times. J is TRBJ1-1 and V is TRBV4-2; 7 bases are a match to TRBD1. This CDR3 has 13 amino acids. Germline CDR1 reads LGHNA; CDR2 reads YNFKEQ. Losses at the gene ends were 5 bases for V and 8 bases for J; bases not matched to a gene: 8. The CDR3 coding sequence is TGTGCCAGCAGCACTCGACAGGGTCCCGAAGCTTTCTTT. It specifies CASSTRQGPEAFF.

With regard to this clonotype: The germline gene is not matched at one end of the junction; a read error may be the cause. CDR3 sequence reads: CAGSFAYEQYF. CDR3 coding DNA: TGCGCCGGCAGCTTCGCTTACGAGCAGTACTTC. The chain uses TRBV5-1 and TRBJ2-7; D call uncertain. CDR3 length: 11 residues. Germline values: CDR1 SGHRS, CDR2 YFSETQ.

The CDR3 DNA follows: TGTGCCAGCGGCTCCCTCTGGACAGGGGAAGGATATGGCTACACCTTC. Protein product: CASGSLWTGEGYGYTF. V gene TRBV6-2 or TRBV6-3 combines with J gene TRBJ1-2, with 9 bases fitting TRBD1. This CDR3 comprises 16 residues. Trimming at V came to 8 bases and at J to 5 bases, leaving 15 bases not matched to a gene. Per germline, CDR1 MNHEY and CDR2 SVGEGT.

This clonotype was picked up a small number of times. The chain couples TRBV4-1 to TRBJ2-7; weak D call: TRBD1 (5 bases). The CDR3 consists of 15 residues. Looked up from germline, CDR1 is MGHRA and CDR2 is YSYEKL. Between the trimmed V and J ends, which lost 5 bases and 3 bases, there was a span of 17 bases. CDR3 residues: CASSSDEGVDYEQYF. The DNA of the CDR3 is TGCGCCAGCAGCTCAGACGAAGGGGTCGACTACGAGCAGTACTTC.

This chain connects TRBV13 to TRBJ2-7; no definite D call. CDR3 length equals 10 residues. CDR1 PRHDT and CDR2 FYEKMQ come from the germline V gene (reference sequence). V was shortened by 5 bases and J by 5 bases, with 4 bases between the two germline ends. The CDR3 DNA is TGTGCCAGCAGCCAGAACGAGCAGTACTTC. Translation gives CASSQNEQYF. Full variable domain (rest looked up from reference TRBV13 and TRBJ2-7): AAGVIQSPRHLIKEKRETATLKCYPIPRHDTVYWYQQGPGQDPQFLISFYEKMQSDKGSIPDRFSAQQFSDYHSELNMSSLELGDSALYFCASSQNEQYFGPGTRLTVT.

V usage is TRBV20-1 and J usage is TRBJ2-1; TRBD2 aligns across 11 bases. CDR1 and CDR2 (germline): DFQATT, SNEGSKA (reference sequence). The CDR3 sequence is 15 residues long. V lost 3 bases to trimming and J lost 3 bases; unmatched junction nucleotides: 4. CDR3 sequence reads: CSARTSGVFYNEQFF. CDR3 coding DNA: TGCAGTGCTAGGACTAGCGGGGTTTTCTACAATGAGCAGTTCTTC.

This clonotype was detected only a few times. CDR3 coding DNA: TGTGCCAGCAGTCCCCAGGGAGGCGGTTACGAGCAGTACTTC. This translates into CASSPQGGGYEQYF. The chain links TRBV27 to TRBJ2-7, with TRBD2 as a possible D gene (6 bases). Trimming pared 5 bases from V and 4 bases from J, leaving 15 bases between. The CDR3 has 14 residues. Germline CDR1 and CDR2: MNHEY and SMNVEV (reference sequence).

V is TRBV6-1 and J is TRBJ1-1; weak D call: TRBD1 (5 bases). The germline CDR1 and CDR2 sequences are MNHNS and SASEGT. This CDR3 contains 15 residues. V dropped 4 bases and J dropped 5 bases, with 17 bases sitting between them. The CDR3 protein is CASSVGDSTGTEAFF. CDR3 coding DNA: TGTGCCAGCAGTGTGGGGGACTCCACGGGGACTGAAGCTTTCTTT.

The rearrangement links TRBV5-1 to TRBJ2-3; no firm D call. Per the germline V gene, CDR1 is SGHRS and CDR2 is YFSETQ. There are 16 residues in the CDR3. Trimming took off 2 bases at V and 2 bases at J, with 15 bases between the two ends. The CDR3 reads CASSLTPRQFTDTQYF. CDR3 nucleotide sequence: TGCGCCAGCAGCTTAACCCCACGACAATTCACAGATACGCAGTATTTT.

This clonotype was recorded a few times. The rearrangement links TRBV12-3 or TRBV12-4 to TRBJ1-1, with D uncertain. V lost 6 bases, J lost 2 bases, and 22 bases lay in between. CDR3 length: 17 residues. The CDR3 DNA reads TGTGCCAGCAGCCCCGGGAGGGCGAGGAACTTAAACACTGAAGCTTTCTTT. Its translation is CASSPGRARNLNTEAFF.

This clonotype has only a few counts. The genes are TRBV20-1 and TRBJ2-7; 9 nucleotides match TRBD1. After removal of 0 bases from V and 5 bases from J, the junction contained 5 bases not matched to a gene. Germline CDR1 DFQATT, CDR2 SNEGSKA (reference sequence). This CDR3 contains 14 residues. The CDR3 DNA is TGCAGTGCTAGAGAGGACAGGGGTCCGGACGAGCAGTACTTC. Amino acids: CSAREDRGPDEQYF.

The rearrangement links TRBV6-5 to TRBJ2-1, with 11 bases fitting TRBD2. Unmatched junction bases numbered 8, after V lost 2 bases and J lost 8 bases. The CDR3 extends over 16 amino acids. CDR1 is MNHEY, CDR2 SVGAGI, per germline. CDR3 DNA sequence: TGTGCCAGCAGTTACGTCTCTAGCGGGAGGTGGTATGAGCAGTTCTTC. It codes for CASSYVSSGRWYEQFF.

The rearrangement links TRBV12-3 or TRBV12-4 to TRBJ2-1; the D gene is possibly TRBD1 (6 bases). The CDR3 totals 15 residues. Between the trimmed V and J ends, which lost 4 bases and 2 bases, there was a span of 12 bases. CDR3 DNA: TGTGCCAGCAGTTGGACCGGGACACCCTACAATGAGCAGTTCTTC. Its translation: CASSWTGTPYNEQFF.